This T cell receptor beta chain was sequenced in a study of CD8+CD57+ T cells in acquired aplastic anemia. Overall study: Average DNA yield from sorted CD4+ and CD8+ cells was roughly 3 ug. General study points: Sharing between patients and controls was observed for over 25 CD8+ CDR3 sequences.

Profiles of TCR beta VDJ and CDR3 were generated from a genomic DNA template. TCRdb used MiXCR to reprocess the reads, holding one entry per CDR3 protein. There are around 150,000 distinct CDR3 sequences in the sample; roughly 45% occur only once, and approximately 1.1% lies in the top ten. The germline V gene has CDR1 DFQATT and CDR2 SNEGSKA (reference sequence). The CDR3 is made up of 14 amino acids. J was trimmed by 7 bases and V by 5 bases; bases with no gene match: 11. A note on this clonotype: Its cognate antigen is unknown.

The sample consisted of sorted CD4+, CD8+, or CD8+CD57+ T cells (not recorded which) from PBMCs. The rearrangement joins TRBV20-1 to TRBJ1-2; 9 bases are shared with TRBD1. The TCR originated in a human donor in good health. CDR3 in DNA: TGCAGTGCTGAGCGACAGGGGGTTGTTTTTGGCTACACCTTC. This encodes CSAERQGVVFGYTF.